This TCR beta chain emerged from a study of graft-versus-host responses after intestinal transplantation. This CDR3 contains 13 residues. Germline loops: CDR1 LNHNV, CDR2 YYDKDF (reference sequence). Trimming cost V 11 bases and J 4 bases; bases outside gene matches: 8. The repertoire was sequenced with immunoSEQ multiplex PCR; TCRdb's copy has only in-frame clones and lacks some. The sample yields about 81,000 clones, 85% to 90% seen once. Comments on this clone: Antigen: not known.

This chain joins TRBV15 and TRBJ2-1; 7 nucleotides line up with TRBD1. The sequence came from a human donor who received an intestinal transplant. Sequenced material: unstimulated CD4+ T cells sorted from spleen or lymph node cells, taken before intestinal transplant. The CDR3 DNA reads TGTGCCGTAAAGACAGGGATTTACAATGAGCAGTTCTTC. Translation: CAVKTGIYNEQFF.